This T cell receptor beta chain emerged from a study of blood T cell repertoires in COVID-19. Across the whole study: Both acute and convalescent COVID-19 samples were obtained from the United States, Italy and Spain.

Each participant's cohort was designated according to participant-reported clinical history. Methods used by the authors: Reference gene primer amplification yielded estimated nucleated cell counts. Sequenced by immunoSEQ multiplex PCR; TCRdb stores in-frame clones only, minus some. That table gives V, J and clone size, and the DNA gave D and trimming. Counted here are around 62,000 clones, 88% occurring once; the ten biggest clones make up roughly 9.1%. The sample was PBMCs or T cells enriched from blood (not recorded which). This sequence originates from a woman in her forties who had recovered from COVID-19.

The CDR3 reads CATSILGGPNSYNEQFF. CDR3 DNA sequence: TGTGCCACCAGTATCCTCGGGGGGCCCAACTCCTACAATGAGCAGTTCTTC. The V call is TRBV15, the J call TRBJ2-1, with D possibly being TRBD2 (7 bases). This CDR3 contains 17 residues. Germline V gene lookup returns CDR1 LNHNV and CDR2 YYDKDF (reference sequence). V lost 6 bases, J lost 0 bases, and 18 bases lay in between. Full variable domain (outside the CDR3, taken from reference TRBV15 and TRBJ2-1): DAMVIQNPRYQVTQFGKPVTLSCSQTLNHNVMYWYQQKSSQAPKLLFHYYDKDFNNEADTPDNFQSRRPNTSFCFLDIRSPGLGDTAMYLCATSILGGPNSYNEQFFGPGTRLTVL.